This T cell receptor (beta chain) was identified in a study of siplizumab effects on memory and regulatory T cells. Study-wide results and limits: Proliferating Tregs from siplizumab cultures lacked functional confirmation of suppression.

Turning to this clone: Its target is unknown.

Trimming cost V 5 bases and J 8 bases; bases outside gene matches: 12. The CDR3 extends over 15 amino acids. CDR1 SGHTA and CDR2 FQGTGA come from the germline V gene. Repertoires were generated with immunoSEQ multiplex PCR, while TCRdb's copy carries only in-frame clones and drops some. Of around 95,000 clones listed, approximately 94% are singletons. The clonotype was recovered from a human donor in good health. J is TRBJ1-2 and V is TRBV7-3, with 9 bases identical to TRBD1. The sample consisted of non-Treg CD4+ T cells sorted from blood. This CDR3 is CASSPHGQGMGGYTF. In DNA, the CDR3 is TGTGCCAGCAGCCCCCACGGACAGGGGATGGGGGGCTACACCTTC.